The entry below gives a single TCR beta chain sequence along with its context. As yet, its antigen is unknown. The sample originates from a study of cytomegalovirus exposure and HLA in healthy donors. Data came from immunoSEQ multiplex PCR; TCRdb stores just in-frame clones and leaves some out. The data hold some 190,000 clones, with 86% observed a single time. Study results and limitations: The study put about 180 TCR beta chains on its list as cytomegalovirus-associated.

Germline V CDR1 and CDR2: SGHNT, YYREEE (reference sequence). This CDR3 has 14 amino acids. Trimming removed 2 bases from V and 4 bases from J; junction bases left unmatched: 4. While the first cohort had around 700 subjects, the donors belonged to the separate validation cohort of over a hundred subjects. The V and J genes are TRBV5-4 and TRBJ2-5; 8 nucleotides agree with TRBD1. This receptor was obtained from a man aged 30 to 39 in good health and CMV-seropositive. Sequenced: PBMCs. Written as DNA, the CDR3 is TGTGCCAGCAGCTTAAGACAGGGGAGAGAGACCCAGTACTTC. As protein: CASSLRQGRETQYF.